This T cell receptor (beta chain) came from a study of blood T cell repertoires in COVID-19. In terms of age and location, participants ranged from roughly 18 to 100 years and lived in about two dozen US areas. Grouping used clinical history reported by participants in a survey and questionnaire. Before being deemed recovered, Cohort 3 donors had two negative PCRs, clearance, or symptom resolution. V was cut by 0 bases and J by 4 bases, with 22 bases left in between. This CDR3 spans 18 amino acids. Per the germline V gene, CDR1 is LGHNA and CDR2 is YNFKEQ. Under the authors' procedure: Estimated nucleated cell counts came from reference gene primer amplification. Only in-frame clones appear in the TCRdb table, and some are missing; sequencing was by immunoSEQ multiplex PCR. V, J and clone size are those of that table, while D and trimming were read from the DNA. The repertoire holds 290,000 or so clones, with approximately 90% as singletons.

This sequence was found in a woman aged 25 to 39 who had recovered from COVID-19. The chain links TRBV4-2 to TRBJ2-7; the D gene is possibly TRBD1 (7 bases). Source material: PBMCs or T cells enriched from blood (not recorded which). The CDR3 here is CASSQDSPGSGGSYEQYF. As DNA, the CDR3 is TGTGCCAGCAGCCAAGATTCACCTGGATCAGGGGGGAGTTACGAGCAGTACTTC.